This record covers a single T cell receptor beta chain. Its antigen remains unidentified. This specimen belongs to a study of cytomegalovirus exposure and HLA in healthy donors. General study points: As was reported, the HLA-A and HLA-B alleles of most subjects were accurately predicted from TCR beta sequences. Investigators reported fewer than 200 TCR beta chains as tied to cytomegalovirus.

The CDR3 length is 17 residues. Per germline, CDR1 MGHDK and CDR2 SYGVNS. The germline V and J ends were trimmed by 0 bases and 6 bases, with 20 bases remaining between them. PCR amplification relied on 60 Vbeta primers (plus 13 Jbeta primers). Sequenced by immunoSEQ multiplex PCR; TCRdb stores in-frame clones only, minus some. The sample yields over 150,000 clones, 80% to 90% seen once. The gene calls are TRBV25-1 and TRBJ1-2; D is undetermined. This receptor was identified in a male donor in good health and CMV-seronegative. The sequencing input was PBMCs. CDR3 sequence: CASSEYIGQANGDGYTF. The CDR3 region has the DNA TGTGCCAGCAGTGAATATATTGGGCAGGCAAACGGGGATGGCTACACCTTC.